A selection of T cell receptor beta chains follows, all from one sample in a study of blood T cell repertoires in COVID-19. Method: immunoSEQ multiplex PCR; TCRdb's copy keeps in-frame clones and lacks some. The table records 150,000 to 200,000 clones, around nine tenths of them present only once. Sample: peripheral blood. All receptors derive from a man between 45 and 60 years old with acute or convalescent COVID-19. Each CDR3 is given with its conserved first and last residue. Fields, in order: CDR3 DNA, CDR3 protein, clone size, V gene, J gene, D gene. A D gene is named only where the DNA matches it firmly. Part of the rows lack a size; the others show once, few, many or a class for expanded clones.

CDR3nt: TGCGCCAGCAAACTACAGGGGGCTAACTATGGCTACACCTTC; CDR3aa: CASKLQGANYGYTF; abundance: NA; v_gene: TRBV10-2; j_gene: TRBJ1-2; d_gene: TRBD1
CDR3nt: TGTGCCGCCCTTCCCGGGAGTCACGGGAATGAGCAGTTCTTC; CDR3aa: CAALPGSHGNEQFF; abundance: once; v_gene: TRBV28; j_gene: TRBJ2-1; d_gene: NA
CDR3nt: TGCGCCAGCAGCCAATTCTTGTCTCAGCCCCAGCATTTT; CDR3aa: CASSQFLSQPQHF; abundance: NA; v_gene: TRBV4-1; j_gene: TRBJ1-5; d_gene: NA
CDR3nt: TGCGCCAGCAGCCACGGGGAGTACCCGGCCGGGGAGCTGTTTTTT; CDR3aa: CASSHGEYPAGELFF; abundance: NA; v_gene: TRBV4-3; j_gene: TRBJ2-2; d_gene: NA
CDR3nt: TGTGCCAGCAGTCTTACAGATCCTTATGGCTACACCTTC; CDR3aa: CASSLTDPYGYTF; abundance: once; v_gene: TRBV28; j_gene: TRBJ1-2; d_gene: NA
CDR3nt: TGTGCCAGCAGCCTGACAGTAGATACGCAGTATTTT; CDR3aa: CASSLTVDTQYF; abundance: NA; v_gene: TRBV5-8; j_gene: TRBJ2-3; d_gene: NA
CDR3nt: TGTGCCAGCTCACCCACCAATACAGGGCCCGCTAACTATGGCTACACCTTC; CDR3aa: CASSPTNTGPANYGYTF; abundance: NA; v_gene: TRBV18; j_gene: TRBJ1-2; d_gene: NA
CDR3nt: TGTGCCAGCAGGGATAGCGGGAGGTTATACTTC; CDR3aa: CASRDSGRLYF; abundance: NA; v_gene: TRBV6-5; j_gene: TRBJ2-5; d_gene: TRBD2
CDR3nt: TGTGCCAGCAGTCCCACCGGGACAGGGGGGGATCAGCCCCAGCATTTT; CDR3aa: CASSPTGTGGDQPQHF; abundance: once; v_gene: TRBV28; j_gene: TRBJ1-5; d_gene: TRBD1
CDR3nt: TGTGCCAGCACCGTGGCTGGTCAGCCCCAGCATTTT; CDR3aa: CASTVAGQPQHF; abundance: NA; v_gene: TRBV2; j_gene: TRBJ1-5; d_gene: NA
CDR3nt: TGTGCCAGCAGTGTTTCCTCCGGGACTAGCTCCGAGCAGTACTTC; CDR3aa: CASSVSSGTSSEQYF; abundance: NA; v_gene: TRBV2; j_gene: TRBJ2-7; d_gene: TRBD2